A single sample gave rise to the 21 T cell receptor beta chains below, sequenced in a study of CD8 T cells in ankylosing spondylitis. TCRdb reprocessed the 5' RACE reads with MiXCR, giving one entry per CDR3 protein. Here the sample spans 200,000 to 300,000 distinct CDR3 sequences, 8% to 11% being singletons. The specimen was blood, either unsorted or a sorted T cell fraction (not recorded which). Source of these receptors: a male donor with ankylosing spondylitis or in good health (not recorded which).

In its sample, this clonotype was seen once. The V call is TRBV20-1, the J call TRBJ2-1; a weak D match, TRBD2 (5 bases). The CDR3 totals 17 residues. The germline V gene has CDR1 DFQATT and CDR2 SNEGSKA (reference sequence). V dropped 6 bases and J dropped 9 bases, with 30 bases sitting between them. The CDR3 DNA reads as TGCAGTGCCCAGGATCCGACCTTCCCCTCGGGGAGCACTGAGCAGTTCTTC. Protein: CSAQDPTFPSGSTEQFF.

This clonotype appeared many times. The chain combines TRBV5-1 with TRBJ2-1, with D tentatively TRBD2 (7 bases). V was clipped by 1 base and J by 2 bases, with 25 bases between them. Germline lookup yields CDR1 SGHRS and CDR2 YFSETQ. This CDR3 spans 20 amino acids. The CDR3 DNA is TGCGCCAGCAGCTTGTTTGGTCCCATTGGGGGGGCGGAAACCTACAATGAGCAGTTCTTC. It specifies CASSLFGPIGGAETYNEQFF.

In its sample, this clonotype was seen a few times. This chain links TRBV5-4 with TRBJ2-1; 9 bases agree with TRBD2. Germline V CDR1 and CDR2: SGHNT, YYREEE (reference sequence). The CDR3 spans 21 residues. V shed 4 bases and J 0 bases; nucleotides not matched to a gene: 20. The CDR3 loop reads CASSAPTGLAGRLSSYNEQFF. DNA for the CDR3: TGTGCCAGCAGCGCCCCGACGGGGCTAGCGGGGAGATTGAGCTCCTACAATGAGCAGTTCTTC.

The chain recombines TRBV20-1 with TRBJ1-4; D ambiguous. The CDR3 covers 14 residues. V lost 6 bases and J lost 3, with 14 bases in between. Germline values: CDR1 DFQATT, CDR2 SNEGSKA (reference sequence). The DNA for the CDR3 is TGCAGTGCCGATGTAACAGCGCCTAATGAAAAACTGTTTTTT. Residues: CSADVTAPNEKLFF.

This clonotype showed up just a few times. The gene calls are TRBV4-1 and TRBJ2-3, with 8 bases identical to TRBD2. CDR1 is MGHRA, CDR2 YSYEKL, per germline. Losses at the gene ends were 6 bases for V and 5 bases for J; bases not matched to a gene: 7. The CDR3 has 14 residues. This CDR3 is CASSFGGAKDTQYF. CDR3 in DNA: TGCGCCAGCAGTTTCGGGGGGGCCAAAGATACGCAGTATTTT.

This clonotype was found many times. The chain has TRBV20-1 and TRBJ2-7; D unclear. Germline V gene lookup returns CDR1 DFQATT and CDR2 SNEGSKA (reference sequence). V lost 3 bases, J lost 1 base, and 16 bases lay in between. The CDR3 length is 15 residues. The CDR3 region is CSASRDRYTSYEQYF. The CDR3 DNA follows: TGCAGTGCTAGCCGCGACCGCTACACTTCCTACGAGCAGTACTTC.

This sequence joins TRBV30 and TRBJ1-1; D unclear. Germline V CDR1 and CDR2: GTSNPN, SVGIG (reference sequence). The CDR3 loop spans 13 amino acids. V was shortened by 5 bases and J by 1 base, with 11 bases between the two germline ends. The CDR3: CAWAPGPNTEAFF. The CDR3 DNA reads TGTGCCTGGGCTCCGGGCCCGAACACTGAAGCTTTCTTT.

This clonotype was counted between two and nine times. This chain joins TRBV9 and TRBJ1-2; D is unclear. The V gene lost 3 bases and the J gene lost 1 base, with 10 bases spanning the gap. CDR1 and CDR2 from the germline V gene are SGDLS and YYNGEE. The CDR3 is 14 amino acids. CDR3 residues: CASSAGVGNYGYTF. DNA of the CDR3: TGTGCCAGCAGCGCTGGGGTCGGTAACTATGGCTACACCTTC.

This clonotype has ten or more counts. The chain combines TRBV5-6 with TRBJ2-1, with D tentatively TRBD2 (7 bases). CDR1 is SGHDT, CDR2 YYEEEE, per germline. The CDR3 extends over 14 amino acids. V lost 4 bases and J lost 9, with 17 bases in between. This CDR3 reads CASSRGEGQAEQFF. Written as DNA, the CDR3 is TGTGCCAGCAGCAGGGGGGAGGGTCAAGCTGAGCAGTTCTTC.

This clonotype was seen repeatedly, ten times or more. The chain combines TRBV4-1 with TRBJ2-5; the match to TRBD2 covers 7 bases. Trimming removed 0 bases from V and 1 base from J; junction bases left unmatched: 2. The CDR3 is 15 amino acids. Germline values: CDR1 MGHRA, CDR2 YSYEKL. The CDR3 DNA sequence: TGCGCCAGCAGCCAAGATCTAGCGGTCCAAGAGACCCAGTACTTC. Residues: CASSQDLAVQETQYF.

Many counts were recorded for this clonotype. The chain joins TRBV12-3 or TRBV12-4 to TRBJ2-2, with D possibly being TRBD2 (5 bases). V was clipped by 1 base and J by 7 bases, with 7 bases between them. This CDR3 has 13 residues. The CDR3 is CASSLVRGGELFF. The CDR3 nucleotides are TGTGCCAGCAGTTTAGTACGGGGCGGGGAGCTGTTTTTT.

This clonotype was counted ten times or more. The chain links TRBV6-1 to TRBJ2-7; tentative D call: TRBD2 (6 bases). V was clipped by 6 bases and J by 11 bases, with 20 bases between them. This CDR3 spans 13 amino acids. The germline CDR1 and CDR2 sequences are MNHNS and SASEGT. The CDR3 loop is CASRELGGQSKYF. CDR3 coding DNA: TGTGCCAGCAGGGAACTCGGGGGTCAGTCGAAGTACTTC.

This clonotype is a singleton in its sample. Since a much larger clone is just one base distant, this may be a read error. V usage is TRBV7-2 and J usage is TRBJ1-2; D not resolved. In germline, CDR1 is SGHTA, CDR2 FQGNSA. The CDR3 contains 12 residues. The CDR3 sequence is CASSLDARQRYF. CDR3 nucleotide sequence: TGTGCCAGCAGCTTAGATGCGAGACAAAGATACTTC.

In its sample, this clonotype was seen many times. This chain connects TRBV24-1 to TRBJ2-3; tentative D call: TRBD1 (5 bases). The CDR3 contains 14 residues. The ends were cut back, 4 bases at V and 9 bases at J, with 16 bases in the middle. Per the germline V gene, CDR1 is KGHDR and CDR2 is SFDVKD. The CDR3 region is CATSDPDSRGTQYF. For the CDR3, the DNA is TGTGCCACCAGTGACCCCGACTCAAGGGGAACGCAGTATTTT.

This clonotype was seen at least ten times. The chain recombines TRBV29-1 with TRBJ1-3, with D unclear. The ends were cut back, 3 bases at V and 0 bases at J, with 3 bases in the middle. Germline V lookup: CDR1 SQVTM, CDR2 ANQGSEA. The CDR3 is made up of 12 amino acids. CDR3 amino acids: CSVEGSGNTIYF. The CDR3 DNA reads as TGCAGCGTTGAGGGCTCTGGAAACACCATATATTTT.

At least ten counts were recorded for this clonotype. The chain has TRBV9 and TRBJ2-1, with 12 bases identical to TRBD2. Germline values: CDR1 SGDLS, CDR2 YYNGEE. V trimming: 4 bases; J trimming: 1 base; junction bases outside the gene matches: 6. CDR3 size: 17 residues. The CDR3 region has the DNA TGTGCCAGCAGCCCGGGGACTAGCGGGTTGTCCTACAATGAGCAGTTCTTC. Its protein is CASSPGTSGLSYNEQFF.

The rearrangement joins TRBV3-1 to TRBJ2-5, with 7 positions matching TRBD1. The CDR3 totals 15 residues. The V segment lost 1 base and the J segment 4 bases; nucleotides outside the gene matches: 6. Germline CDR1 is LGHDT and CDR2 is YNNKEL (reference sequence). The CDR3 DNA reads as TGTGCCAGCAGCCAAGTACAGGGGTTAGGAGAGACCCAGTACTTC. Its protein is CASSQVQGLGETQYF.

This clonotype was counted at least ten times. The chain employs TRBV7-7 and TRBJ1-1, with D possibly TRBD1 on 5 matching bases. V lost 2 bases, J lost 8 bases, and 12 bases lay in between. Per the germline V gene, CDR1 is SSHAT and CDR2 is FNYEAQ (reference sequence). CDR3 length: 13 residues. This chain's CDR3 is CASSLSEEGEAFF. The CDR3 DNA reads as TGTGCCAGCAGCTTAAGTGAGGAGGGGGAAGCTTTCTTT.

The genes are TRBV30 and TRBJ2-5, with 10 nucleotides matching TRBD1. The CDR3 covers 14 residues. Per the germline V gene, CDR1 is GTSNPN and CDR2 is SVGIG (reference sequence). Trimming cost V 2 bases and J 4 bases; bases outside gene matches: 4. The CDR3 DNA reads TGTGCCTGGAGTCGGGGACAGGGGTTAGAGACCCAGTACTTC. This codes for CAWSRGQGLETQYF. Supplemented by reference TRBV30 and TRBJ2-5, the full variable domain reads SQTIHQWPATLVQPVGSPLSLECTVEGTSNPNLYWYRQAAGRGLQLLFYSVGIGQISSEVPQNLSASRPQDRQFILSSKKLLLSDSGFYLCAWSRGQGLETQYFGPGTRLLVL.

At least ten counts were recorded for this clonotype. The chain links TRBV29-1 to TRBJ2-1; no reliable D call. Between the trimmed V and J ends, which lost 5 bases and 2 bases, there was a span of 10 bases. The germline gives CDR1 SQVTM, CDR2 ANQGSEA. The CDR3 spans 13 residues. CDR3 protein: CSVLKTAYNEQFF. The CDR3 bases are TGCAGCGTTTTGAAAACCGCCTACAATGAGCAGTTCTTC.

This clonotype was observed a few times. The chain joins TRBV27 to TRBJ2-2; D may be TRBD1 (6 bases). This CDR3 region has 14 residues. CDR1 is MNHEY and CDR2 is SMNVEV in the germline V gene (reference sequence). V was clipped by 5 bases and J by 4 bases, with 11 bases between them. CDR3 sequence reads: CASSDRTPTGELFF. The CDR3 DNA reads as TGTGCCAGCAGTGACAGGACTCCCACCGGGGAGCTGTTTTTT.